This TCR beta chain was sequenced for a study of type 1 regulatory T cells (dated by TCRdb to the early 2020s). In terms of the full investigation: The study characterized an in vitro protocol that generated a Tr1-enriched, alloantigen-specific CD4 T cell product named T-allo10. T-allo10 was being tested clinically in patients with hematological malignancies who were undergoing allogeneic hematopoietic stem cell transplantation.

For CDR1 and CDR2, the germline V gene (reference sequence) lists DFQATT and SNEGSKA. Counted from cysteine to phenylalanine, this CDR3 has 13 amino acids. Only the CDR3 DNA stays, 39 bases, in frame from base 1. At the junction V is shortened by 5 bases and J by 5 bases, with 12 bases in between. Donor-derived T-allo10 cells were described as specific for host alloantigens, anergic, and capable of alloantigen-specific suppression. Sequencing was performed on an Illumina MiSeq. TCRdb ran its own pipeline on the public reads, namely fastp trimming at Q25 and MiXCR clone calling, and kept in-frame beta chains. Here each entry gathers all rows of one CDR3 protein and keeps the most common genes and DNA. Recorded for this sample are tens of thousands of distinct CDR3 sequences; over 60% of them occurred a single time. The ten largest clones represent around an eighth of the sample. On this clonotype: The antigen it recognizes is unknown. No base-level quality is on record; no much larger clone is a single base apart.

This sequence was found in a human donor in good health. Rearrangement joined TRBV20-1 to TRBJ1-4, and TRBD1 may be the D gene, going by 6 matching bases. The sample consisted of cultured T cells, either the whole culture or a sorted T cell fraction (not recorded which). Sample cell subset or site, as interpreted from the label and publication: Tr1-enriched cell product generated in vitro against host alloantigens. The DNA reads TGCAGTGCTGGGGGCGGCGGGAATGAAAAACTGTTTTTT. Its coded protein is CSAGGGGNEKLFF.